This is a list of T cell receptor beta chains from one sample in a study of post-analysis software for immune sequencing data. TCRdb reprocessed the PCR reads with MiXCR, giving one entry per CDR3 protein. The sample shows 450,000 to 700,000 distinct CDR3 sequences, roughly two fifths of them seen only once. Sequencing input: blood. Receptor source: a girl aged 5-17 years with multiple sclerosis. Both conserved end residues are part of each CDR3. Fields, in order: V gene, D gene, J gene, clone size, CDR3 length, CDR3 DNA, CDR3 protein. D genes are given only for firm matches. Clone size appears in some rows only: once, few, many, or a class for an expanded clone.

TRBV6-5	TRBD1	TRBJ2-4	-	12	TGTGCCACCCGATACCTGACAGGGAGAGTGTACTTC	CATRYLTGRVYF
TRBV20-1	-	TRBJ2-3	-	14	TGCGGTGCTAGAGATCCGCCTACCCCAGATACGCAGTATTTT	CGARDPPTPDTQYF
TRBV25-1	-	TRBJ1-4	-	17	TGTGCCAGCAGTGAAATAAGGCCAGGCTCAACTAATGAAAAACTGTTTTTT	CASSEIRPGSTNEKLFF
TRBV20-1	-	TRBJ1-1	once	14	TGCAGTGCTTTGGGGGCCACCGCGAACACTGAAGCTTTCTTT	CSALGATANTEAFF
TRBV10-3	TRBD1	TRBJ1-5	-	15	TGTGCCATCAGTGAGTCGAGGCCAGGGGGACAGCCCCAGCATTTT	CAISESRPGGQPQHF
TRBV5-1	TRBD1	TRBJ2-5	few	14	TGCGCCAGCACCCTACAGGGGGGCCAAGAGACCCAGTACTTC	CASTLQGGQETQYF
TRBV12-3/TRBV12-4	-	TRBJ1-2	once	13	TGTGCCAGCAGTTTAGAGCAGGAGTATGGCTACACCTTC	CASSLEQEYGYTF
TRBV12-3/TRBV12-4	-	TRBJ1-2	few	13	TGTGCCAGCAGTTTCGGGGGCGAGTATGGCTACACCTTC	CASSFGGEYGYTF
TRBV10-3	-	TRBJ1-5	few	15	TGTGCCATCAGTCCCGGGGGGAGGCAGGATCAGCCCCAGCATTTT	CAISPGGRQDQPQHF
TRBV7-8	-	TRBJ2-1	few	14	TGTGCCAGCAGCTTAGAACTAGCCTACAATGAGCAGTTCTTC	CASSLELAYNEQFF
TRBV12-3/TRBV12-4	TRBD2	TRBJ2-7	-	17	TGTGCCAGCAAGGCGACTAGCGGGTCCTCCGGTTTCTACGAGCAGTACTTC	CASKATSGSSGFYEQYF
TRBV12-3/TRBV12-4	-	TRBJ1-4	-	16	TGTGCCAGCAGTTTAGTGTATGGGTTATCTAATGAAAAACTGTTTTTT	CASSLVYGLSNEKLFF
TRBV5-1	-	TRBJ2-1	-	19	TGCGCCAGCAGCTTGCTCTTGGCGGGTATGACAGAATCCTACAATGAGCAGTTCTTC	CASSLLLAGMTESYNEQFF
TRBV20-1	TRBD2	TRBJ2-7	-	16	TGCAGTGCTAGAGAACTTACTAGCGGAGGAGGATACGAGCAGTACTTC	CSARELTSGGGYEQYF
TRBV28	-	TRBJ2-1	few	11	TGTGCCAGCGGAATGAGGAATGAGCAGTTCTTC	CASGMRNEQFF
TRBV6-5	TRBD1	TRBJ2-7	few	14	TGTGCCAGCAGGGCGACAGGGGTTATTTACGAGCAGTACTTC	CASRATGVIYEQYF
TRBV12-3/TRBV12-4	TRBD1	TRBJ2-7	-	14	TGTGCCAGCAGTCCGTCGGGGACAGCCTACGAGCAGTACTTC	CASSPSGTAYEQYF
TRBV7-8	-	TRBJ2-1	few	12	TGTGCCCTAATAACCCCCCACAATGAGCAGTTCTTC	CALITPHNEQFF
TRBV11-3	-	TRBJ2-5	-	15	TGTGCCAGCAGCTTAGGGTCGCGGCTACAAGAGACCCAGTACTTC	CASSLGSRLQETQYF
TRBV6-6	TRBD1	TRBJ2-5	-	14	TGTGCCAGCAGTTATAGACAGGGATGGGAGACCCAGTACTTC	CASSYRQGWETQYF
TRBV29-1	-	TRBJ2-3	once	13	TGCAGCGTTGACAGGGGGGGCACAGATACGCAGTATTTT	CSVDRGGTDTQYF
TRBV27	-	TRBJ2-7	few	16	TGTGCCAGCAGTCCCATAGCGGCCCTTATCTCCTACGAGCAGTACTTC	CASSPIAALISYEQYF
TRBV7-3	-	TRBJ2-3	-	19	TGTGCCAGCAGCTTAGAAGGGGCGGGGGCCGCACCAAGCACAGATACGCAGTATTTT	CASSLEGAGAAPSTDTQYF
TRBV27	TRBD1	TRBJ2-2	-	14	TGTGCCAGCAGTTCTATACAGGGGACCGGGGAGCTGTTTTTT	CASSSIQGTGELFF
TRBV12-3/TRBV12-4	TRBD2	TRBJ2-1	-	14	TGTGCCAGCAGATTTAGCGGGAGAGGCAATGAGCAGTTCTTC	CASRFSGRGNEQFF
TRBV12-3/TRBV12-4	-	TRBJ1-2	-	11	TGTGCCAGCAGTTTTGGGGGGCCTTACACCTTC	CASSFGGPYTF
TRBV20-1	-	TRBJ2-7	many	12	TGCAGTGCTAGAGAAGGGGAGACCGAGCAGTACTTC	CSAREGETEQYF
TRBV20-1	-	TRBJ1-5	-	15	TGCAGTGCTAGAAGGGGAGGGGGTAGCAATCAGCCCCAGCATTTT	CSARRGGGSNQPQHF
TRBV20-1	-	TRBJ1-2	-	21	TGCAGTGCTCCACCCCCGGACAGATTTAACCCATCCCCTTCACCGTACTATGGCTACACCTTC	CSAPPPDRFNPSPSPYYGYTF
TRBV12-3/TRBV12-4	-	TRBJ2-7	few	17	TGTGCCAGCAGTTTACCCCCCTTTAAGGGGGGTTACCCCGGGCAGTACTTC	CASSLPPFKGGYPGQYF
TRBV6-2/TRBV6-3	-	TRBJ1-2	many	11	TGTGCCAGTGGGAGAAACTATGGCTACACCTTC	CASGRNYGYTF
TRBV20-1	-	TRBJ1-2	-	15	TGCAGTGCTTTTGCCCTGGTAGGGGCCGATTATGGCTACACCTTC	CSAFALVGADYGYTF
TRBV20-1	TRBD1	TRBJ2-1	-	16	TGCAGTGCTAGAAAGGGACAGTCAATCTCCTACAATGAGCAGTTCTTC	CSARKGQSISYNEQFF
TRBV7-6	-	TRBJ2-5	few	12	TGTGCCAGCAGCTTAGGGCTCAAGACCCAGTACTTC	CASSLGLKTQYF
TRBV5-1	TRBD2	TRBJ2-7	-	18	TGCGCCAGCAGCGGTATACTAAATCCGGGACTAGCTCATTACGAGCAGTACTTC	CASSGILNPGLAHYEQYF
TRBV24-1	-	TRBJ2-1	-	12	TGTGCCACCAGTAAGTCCTACAATGAGCAGTTCTTC	CATSKSYNEQFF
TRBV27	TRBD2	TRBJ2-7	few	14	TGTGCCAGCGGCAGCGGGGGTCTGTCCTACGAGCAGTACTTC	CASGSGGLSYEQYF
TRBV27	-	TRBJ2-7	-	14	TGTGCCAGCAGCCGTCCGGGATTCTCCTACGAGCAGTACTTC	CASSRPGFSYEQYF
TRBV11-3	-	TRBJ2-1	-	15	TGTGCCAGCAGCCCTACTATAGACAGCTACAATGAGCAGTTCTTC	CASSPTIDSYNEQFF
TRBV20-1	-	TRBJ2-5	-	14	TGCAGTGCAAGACCCCGGGGAGACTCCGTTTGGCAGTACTTC	CSARPRGDSVWQYF
TRBV10-3	TRBD2	TRBJ2-3	-	14	TGTGCCATCAGGCAGGCGGGAGGGTCAGATACGCAGTATTTT	CAIRQAGGSDTQYF
TRBV29-1	TRBD2	TRBJ2-1	-	14	TGCAGCGTTGTCGGGCTAGCGGGGTACAATGAGCAGTTCTTC	CSVVGLAGYNEQFF
TRBV12-3/TRBV12-4	TRBD1	TRBJ1-6	few	16	TGTGCCAGCAGTCCCACAGGGGGCGCAAGAAATTCACCCCTCCACTTT	CASSPTGGARNSPLHF
TRBV7-9	TRBD1	TRBJ2-4	-	16	TGTGCCAGCAGCTTACCAGGACAGGGGGCCAAAAACATTCAGTACTTC	CASSLPGQGAKNIQYF
TRBV6-5	-	TRBJ2-7	few	14	TGTGCCAGCAGTTTCCAAGGCGTGAGCTACGAGCAGTACTTC	CASSFQGVSYEQYF
TRBV10-3	-	TRBJ1-4	few	14	TGTGCCATCAGTGATCCACAGGAGAATGAAAAACTGTTTTTT	CAISDPQENEKLFF
TRBV7-3	-	TRBJ1-1	-	13	TGTGCCAGCAGCTTGCGGTGGGACACTGAAGCTTTCTTT	CASSLRWDTEAFF
TRBV4-1	TRBD1	TRBJ2-3	-	18	TGCGCCAGCAGCCAAGTAGGCAGGGGGCGCCTCGGCACAGATACGCAGTATTTT	CASSQVGRGRLGTDTQYF
TRBV13	-	TRBJ2-1	-	16	TGTGCCAGCAGCTACCCGCGTACCCTGGGGGACAATGAGCAGTTCTTC	CASSYPRTLGDNEQFF
TRBV5-1	-	TRBJ1-1	few	13	TGCGCCAGCAGCTGGGGGACTGATACTGAAGCTTTCTTT	CASSWGTDTEAFF
TRBV12-3/TRBV12-4	-	TRBJ2-3	-	14	TGTGCCAGCAGTCTGAGTGGGAGCACAGATACGGAGTATTTT	CASSLSGSTDTEYF
TRBV2	-	TRBJ2-7	-	11	TGTGCCAGCAACCGACAGGGAGGGCAGTACTTC	CASNRQGGQYF
TRBV20-1	-	TRBJ2-5	-	14	TGCAGTACGGGAATAGGGGGGAATTCGGAGACCCAGTACTTC	CSTGIGGNSETQYF
TRBV3-1	TRBD2	TRBJ2-7	-	15	TGTGCCAGCAGCCGTACTAGCGGGAGAAACAACGAGCAGTACTTC	CASSRTSGRNNEQYF
TRBV11-3	-	TRBJ2-5	-	14	TGTGCCAGCAGCTTCCCAAAGGATTGGGAGACCCAGTACTTC	CASSFPKDWETQYF
TRBV5-5	-	TRBJ2-1	-	14	TGTGCCAGCAGCTTGAACTGGAGGGGGAATGAGCAGTTCTTC	CASSLNWRGNEQFF